This T cell receptor beta chain comes out of a study of T cell responses to AZD1222 COVID-19 vaccine (TCRdb year 2021). Describing the broader study: TCR sequencing covered fewer than 250 trial participants: 207 given two doses of AZD1222 and about 26 given two doses of MenACWY control vaccine. Trial participants were enrolled by age into subgroups of 18-55, 56-69 and 70-plus years, and around 150, 29 and 61 TCR-sequenced participants, respectively, were included in these subgroups.

To note about this clone: No cognate antigen has been identified for it. Per-nucleotide qualities are absent, and no much larger clonotype sits a single base away.

Here V drops 3 bases and J drops 6 bases, and the junction holds 4 bases not matched to any gene. Measured from the cysteine to the phenylalanine, the CDR3 is 14 residues long. Solely the CDR3 DNA is kept, with 42 bases framed from the first base. From a lookup of the germline V gene, CDR1 and CDR2 are SGHRS and YFSETQ. In the paper's terms, the time point label means: about 28 days (+/-7) after the second vaccine dose. AZD1222 recipients whose second dose came at about 4 weeks and those whose second dose came at about 12 weeks were combined into one group, since spike-specific TCR depth and breadth did not differ between the two schedules. The vaccinee samples were drawn from two UK trials, COV001 and COV002, one of which was a single-blind randomized controlled phase 2/3 trial testing AZD1222 (ChAdOx1 nCoV-19) in healthy adults. For TCRbeta chain sequencing, PBMC samples from trial participants were taken at day 0 and at day 28 after the second dose.

The CDR3 regions of human TCRbeta chains were analyzed by immunosequencing. On the study's bioinformatics: TCRs in the repertoires were compared against a reference library of SARS-CoV-2-specific TCRs that had been generated with the MIRA antigen-specificity platform. Breadth was defined as the fraction of unique TCRs that were SARS-CoV-2-associated, and depth was defined as the fraction of total T cells that were SARS-CoV-2-associated. Each spike-specific TCR was assigned to its reactive spike region and to a CD4 or CD8 class using the MIRA data. Log10-transformed breadth and depth values were compared by one-way ANOVA with Sidak's multiple comparisons tests. Here the immuneACCESS table is served through TCRdb, limited to in-frame sequences with V and J called. Missing clones are a known gap in these copies; in checked studies unresolved V genes cover under half, and the rest lacks a known reason. That table supplies the V and J calls and clone size; D and trimming were determined from the DNA. This sample gives over 85,000 clones in total; roughly nine tenths of them show up just once. Clones ranked in the top ten supply approximately 5.3% of the sample.

The investigation overall reported the following: No day 14 peak-response samples were available, so repertoires were characterized only after the peak T cell response. After two AZD1222 doses, both the breadth and the depth of spike-specific TCRs were significantly higher than at day 0 and than in MenACWY recipients. The 56-69-year group was small, and its depth increase did not reach significance, likely because of low power. Reportedly, almost half of the unique spike-specific TCRs recognized epitopes lying outside the regions that are mutated in the B.1.351 and B.1.1.7 variants. Participants were mostly white British, with more females than males. The authors suggested clonal diversity may have been underestimated. Conclusions about previously exposed vaccinees are limited, since just a handful of AZD1222 recipients were seropositive for SARS-CoV-2 at baseline. CD4 TCRs associated with the vaccine covered the entire spike protein, and the dominant responses were in regions 160-218 and 743-854.

In this chain, TRBV5-1 is recombined with TRBJ2-3, with 10 bases aligning to TRBD1. The source of this sequence is an adult who received the AZD1222 COVID-19 vaccine. Material: peripheral blood, obtained 28 days after the second AZD1222 dose. Here is the DNA: TGCGCCAGCAGCTCAAGGACAGGGGGGGATACGCAGTATTTT. Its protein is CASSSRTGGDTQYF.